These 24 T cell receptor beta chains share one sample of origin, sequenced in a study of CD8 T cells in ankylosing spondylitis. TCRdb analysed the 5' RACE reads with MiXCR anew, one entry per CDR3 protein. The sample consists of 25,000 to 30,000 distinct CDR3 sequences, around 5.2% of them appearing once. The sample consisted of blood, either unsorted or a sorted T cell fraction (not recorded which). These receptors all stem from a female donor with ankylosing spondylitis or in good health (not recorded which).

Ten or more counts support this clonotype. This sequence joins TRBV9 and TRBJ2-1, with 8 bases identical to TRBD2. Germline values: CDR1 SGDLS, CDR2 YYNGEE. This CDR3 has 16 amino acids. Trimming removed 1 base from V and 0 bases from J; junction bases left unmatched: 3. CDR3 sequence (DNA): TGTGCCAGCAGCGTAAGTAGCGGGATCTCCTACAATGAGCAGTTCTTC. Amino acid sequence: CASSVSSGISYNEQFF.

In this sample, this clonotype turned up many times. The V and J genes are TRBV9 and TRBJ1-5; D remains ambiguous. Deletions cut 0 bases from V and 0 bases from J, with 7 bases between. The germline CDR1 and CDR2 sequences are SGDLS and YYNGEE. This CDR3 region has 15 residues. The CDR3 nucleotides are TGTGCCAGCAGCGTAGGGTTTAATAGCAATCAGCCCCAGCATTTT. Residues: CASSVGFNSNQPQHF. Combining the CDR3 with reference TRBV9 and TRBJ1-5 gives the whole variable domain DSGVTQTPKHLITATGQRVTLRCSPRSGDLSVYWYQQSLDQGLQFLIQYYNGEERAKGNILERFSAQQFPDLHSELNLSSLELGDSALYFCASSVGFNSNQPQHFGDGTRLSIL.

V and J are TRBV9 and TRBJ2-7; 7 nucleotides line up with TRBD2. Germline CDR1 reads SGDLS; CDR2 reads YYNGEE. The CDR3 loop spans 14 amino acids. Trimming took 2 bases from V and 3 from J; bases not matched to a gene: 5. The CDR3 is CASSVGSSGYEQYF. In DNA, the CDR3 is TGTGCCAGCAGCGTGGGGTCTAGCGGCTACGAGCAGTACTTC.

This clonotype was picked up many times. This chain uses TRBV9 with TRBJ2-1; 7 bases line up with TRBD1. With V trimmed by 3 bases and J by 8 bases, 8 bases remained unmatched. Germline values: CDR1 SGDLS, CDR2 YYNGEE. This CDR3 is 14 amino acids long. In DNA form, the CDR3 reads TGTGCCAGCAGCGGCCGACAGGGTCCGGATGAGCAGTTCTTC. It specifies CASSGRQGPDEQFF. Together with reference TRBV9 and TRBJ2-1, the CDR3 gives the full variable domain: DSGVTQTPKHLITATGQRVTLRCSPRSGDLSVYWYQQSLDQGLQFLIQYYNGEERAKGNILERFSAQQFPDLHSELNLSSLELGDSALYFCASSGRQGPDEQFFGPGTRLTVL.

This clonotype was found many times. This chain links TRBV9 with TRBJ2-3, with TRBD2 matching 11 bases. The CDR3 is made up of 16 amino acids. Germline-derived CDR1 and CDR2 are SGDLS and YYNGEE. The V segment lost 4 bases and the J segment 6 bases; nucleotides outside the gene matches: 10. This CDR3 is CASSMQLAGVGDTQYF. CDR3 nucleotide sequence: TGTGCCAGCAGCATGCAACTAGCGGGGGTCGGTGATACGCAGTATTTT.

This clonotype was observed a few times. The chain has TRBV9 and TRBJ2-5; D remains unclear. V was pared by 0 bases and J by 0 bases, with 9 bases between. The germline CDR1 and CDR2 sequences are SGDLS and YYNGEE. CDR3 length equals 15 residues. CDR3 amino acids: CASSVGSGDQETQYF. DNA for the CDR3: TGTGCCAGCAGCGTAGGCTCTGGGGACCAAGAGACCCAGTACTTC.

This clonotype has ten or more counts. The J gene is TRBJ2-1, the V gene TRBV9, with D possibly called TRBD1 or TRBD2 (5 bases each). V dropped 3 bases and J dropped 6 bases, with 13 bases sitting between them. The germline V gene encodes CDR1 SGDLS and CDR2 YYNGEE. The CDR3 extends over 14 amino acids. In DNA form, the CDR3 reads TGTGCCAGCAGCGCCGGGACGTACACCAATGAGCAGTTCTTC. It encodes CASSAGTYTNEQFF.

This clonotype was observed many times. CDR3 sequence reads: CASSDAPGGSGTDTQYF. The CDR3 DNA reads TGTGCCAGCAGCGACGCACCAGGGGGATCGGGCACAGATACGCAGTATTTT. This chain uses TRBV9 with TRBJ2-3; 7 nucleotides align to TRBD1. V dropped 3 bases and J dropped 1; count of bases not matched to a gene: 11. The CDR3 is 17 amino acids. The V gene's germline CDR1 is SGDLS and CDR2 YYNGEE. Looking up the rest from reference TRBV9 and TRBJ2-3 gives the full variable domain: DSGVTQTPKHLITATGQRVTLRCSPRSGDLSVYWYQQSLDQGLQFLIQYYNGEERAKGNILERFSAQQFPDLHSELNLSSLELGDSALYFCASSDAPGGSGTDTQYFGPGTRLTVL.

This clonotype was picked up many times. CDR3 sequence: CASSVGVLRDEKLFF. The DNA of the CDR3 is TGTGCCAGCAGCGTAGGGGTCCTGCGGGATGAAAAACTGTTTTTT. The chain recombines TRBV9 with TRBJ1-4; D is ambiguous. The length of the CDR3 is 15 residues. V gave up 0 bases and J gave up 6 bases, with 12 bases separating them. In germline, CDR1 is SGDLS, CDR2 YYNGEE.

This clonotype occurred many times. The chain joins TRBV9 to TRBJ2-1, with D perhaps matching TRBD1 (5 bases). Germline assignment: CDR1 SGDLS and CDR2 YYNGEE. Trimming cost V 4 bases and J 6 bases, with 11 bases left between them. The CDR3 loop spans 13 amino acids. The CDR3: CASSLDSRNEQFF. In DNA, the CDR3 is TGTGCCAGCAGCCTAGACAGCCGCAATGAGCAGTTCTTC.

Many counts were recorded for this clonotype. The V and J genes are TRBV9 and TRBJ2-2; 9 bases are a match to TRBD2. The J segment lost 6 bases and the V segment lost 4 bases, leaving 7 bases of the junction unmatched. The germline V gene encodes CDR1 SGDLS and CDR2 YYNGEE. This CDR3 spans 15 amino acids. CDR3 coding DNA: TGTGCCAGCAGCCAAGTAGCGGGGGAGTCCGGGGAGCTGTTTTTT. It is translated as CASSQVAGESGELFF.

V gene TRBV9 combines with J gene TRBJ2-6, with 10 bases fitting TRBD1. The germline V gene has CDR1 SGDLS and CDR2 YYNGEE. The CDR3 runs to 17 residues. V shed 0 bases and J 0 bases; nucleotides not matched to a gene: 0. The CDR3 nucleotides read TGTGCCAGCAGCGTAGGGACAGGGGGCTCTGGGGCCAACGTCCTGACTTTC. Its protein is CASSVGTGGSGANVLTF.

This clonotype was counted a few times. The chain couples TRBV9 to TRBJ2-3, with 14 nucleotides matching TRBD2. The CDR3 covers 17 residues. Looked up from germline, CDR1 is SGDLS and CDR2 is YYNGEE. V gave up 2 bases and J gave up 2 bases; unmatched junction bases: 4. This chain's CDR3 is CASSVGLAGGSTDTQYF. CDR3 sequence (DNA): TGTGCCAGCAGCGTTGGACTAGCGGGGGGTTCCACAGATACGCAGTATTTT.

This clonotype was found many times. V is TRBV9 and J is TRBJ1-3, with a possible D match to TRBD1 (6 bases). The CDR3 loop spans 16 amino acids. The V gene lost 2 bases and the J gene lost 0 bases, with 12 bases spanning the gap. Germline-derived CDR1 and CDR2 are SGDLS and YYNGEE. This chain's CDR3 is CASSVGQPYSGNTIYF. CDR3 sequence (DNA): TGTGCCAGCAGCGTTGGACAGCCCTACTCTGGAAACACCATATATTTT.

This clonotype was recorded many times. This chain connects TRBV9 to TRBJ1-6, with D unresolved. Germline values: CDR1 SGDLS, CDR2 YYNGEE. This CDR3 is built from 13 residues. The V and J ends lost 0 bases and 13 bases respectively, with 11 bases between them. The DNA for the CDR3 is TGTGCCAGCAGCGTAGGTCCTTCCCCGCCCCTCCACTTT. This codes for CASSVGPSPPLHF.

This clonotype appeared many times. The rearrangement joins TRBV9 to TRBJ2-7, with TRBD1 as a possible D gene (5 bases). The CDR3 covers 15 residues. Germline V lookup: CDR1 SGDLS, CDR2 YYNGEE. The V end lost 3 bases, the J end lost 4 bases, and 17 bases lay between the germline ends. The CDR3 loop is CASSAQGLGPYEQYF. The CDR3 DNA reads as TGTGCCAGCAGCGCCCAGGGATTAGGTCCGTACGAGCAGTACTTC. Full variable domain (missing parts from reference TRBV9 and TRBJ2-7): DSGVTQTPKHLITATGQRVTLRCSPRSGDLSVYWYQQSLDQGLQFLIQYYNGEERAKGNILERFSAQQFPDLHSELNLSSLELGDSALYFCASSAQGLGPYEQYFGPGTRLTVT.

By its share, this clonotype is medium-sized. The CDR3 here is CASSVYGDASTDTQYF. The CDR3 region has the DNA TGTGCCAGCAGCGTATACGGAGACGCTAGCACAGATACGCAGTATTTT. The V gene is TRBV9, the J gene TRBJ2-3; D is undetermined. CDR1 is SGDLS, CDR2 YYNGEE, per germline. CDR3 length: 16 amino acids. V was clipped by 1 base and J by 0 bases, with 12 bases between them.

This clonotype was seen at least ten times. The V call is TRBV9, the J call TRBJ2-2, with 7 positions matching TRBD2. The ends lost 1 base at V and 5 bases at J; junction bases unmatched: 2. CDR3 length: 14 residues. CDR1 is SGDLS and CDR2 is YYNGEE in the germline V gene. The CDR3: CASSVMGGTGELFF. The CDR3 DNA reads TGTGCCAGCAGCGTAATGGGGGGGACCGGGGAGCTGTTTTTT.

The table lists this clonotype with many counts. V usage is TRBV9 and J usage is TRBJ2-2, with TRBD1 as a possible D gene (6 bases). This CDR3 comprises 18 residues. V lost 0 bases and J 2 bases, leaving 17 bases between the germline ends. Germline V gene sequence: CDR1 SGDLS, CDR2 YYNGEE. CDR3: CASSVASLTGLNTGELFF. In nucleotides, the CDR3 is TGTGCCAGCAGCGTAGCAAGTCTCACAGGGCTAAACACCGGGGAGCTGTTTTTT.

A few counts support this clonotype. The V and J genes are TRBV9 and TRBJ2-6; unclear D gene. The V gene's germline CDR1 is SGDLS and CDR2 YYNGEE. The length of the CDR3 is 17 residues. Trimming pared 0 bases from V and 0 bases from J, leaving 10 bases between. For the CDR3, the DNA is TGTGCCAGCAGCGTAGGGTCAGGTAACTCTGGGGCCAACGTCCTGACTTTC. Its translation is CASSVGSGNSGANVLTF.

In this sample, this clonotype turned up a few times. The rearrangement uses TRBV9 and TRBJ2-1; D possibly corresponds to TRBD2 (6 bases). Germline CDR1 and CDR2: SGDLS and YYNGEE. With 4 bases removed from V and 2 bases from J, the gap between germline ends came to 22 bases. This CDR3 has 18 amino acids. The CDR3 reads CASSRSSRRGGAYNEQFF. Written as DNA, the CDR3 is TGTGCCAGCAGCCGCAGTAGTAGACGGGGAGGAGCCTACAATGAGCAGTTCTTC.

In this sample, this clonotype turned up many times. This chain links TRBV9 with TRBJ2-2; 7 bases are a match to TRBD1. The CDR3 is 14 amino acids. Unmatched junction bases numbered 3, after V lost 3 bases and J lost 4 bases. From germline, CDR1 is SGDLS and CDR2 YYNGEE. The CDR3 here is CASSGGTATGELFF. In DNA, the CDR3 is TGTGCCAGCAGCGGAGGGACAGCCACCGGGGAGCTGTTTTTT.

V usage is TRBV9 and J usage is TRBJ2-7; possibly TRBD2 for D (5 bases). Trimming took 0 bases from V and 6 from J, leaving 13 bases between them. The CDR3 covers 14 residues. CDR1 is SGDLS and CDR2 is YYNGEE in the germline V gene. CDR3 loop: CASSVASSFSEQYF. The CDR3 nucleotides are TGTGCCAGCAGCGTAGCGTCTAGCTTTTCCGAGCAGTACTTC.

This clonotype was counted only a few times. V is TRBV9 and J is TRBJ1-6, with no clear D. Per the germline V gene, CDR1 is SGDLS and CDR2 is YYNGEE. The CDR3 is made up of 14 amino acids. V was clipped by 2 bases and J by 7 bases, with 10 bases between them. For the CDR3, the DNA is TGTGCCAGCAGCGTCAAGCAGGACAATTCACCCCTCCACTTT. It translates to CASSVKQDNSPLHF.